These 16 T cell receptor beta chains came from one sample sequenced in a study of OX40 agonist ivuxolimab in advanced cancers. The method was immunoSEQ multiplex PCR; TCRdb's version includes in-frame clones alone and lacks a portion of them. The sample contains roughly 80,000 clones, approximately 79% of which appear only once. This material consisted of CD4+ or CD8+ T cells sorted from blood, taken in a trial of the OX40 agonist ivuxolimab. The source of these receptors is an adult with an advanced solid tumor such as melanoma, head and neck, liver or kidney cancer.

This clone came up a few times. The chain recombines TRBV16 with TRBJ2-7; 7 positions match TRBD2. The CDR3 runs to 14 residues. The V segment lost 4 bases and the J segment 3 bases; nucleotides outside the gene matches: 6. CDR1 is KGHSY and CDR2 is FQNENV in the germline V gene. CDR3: CASSREGNIYEQYF. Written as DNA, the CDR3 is TGTGCCAGCAGCCGGGAGGGCAACATCTACGAGCAGTACTTC.

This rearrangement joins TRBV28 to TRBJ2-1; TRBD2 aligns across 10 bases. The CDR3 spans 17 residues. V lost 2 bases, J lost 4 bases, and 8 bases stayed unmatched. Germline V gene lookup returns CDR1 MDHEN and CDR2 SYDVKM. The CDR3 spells CASSLELAGLGYNEQFF. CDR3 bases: TGTGCCAGCAGTTTAGAACTAGCGGGACTAGGTTACAATGAGCAGTTCTTC. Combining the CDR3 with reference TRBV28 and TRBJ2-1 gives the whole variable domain DVKVTQSSRYLVKRTGEKVFLECVQDMDHENMFWYRQDPGLGLRLIYFSYDVKMKEKGDIPEGYSVSREKKERFSLILESASTNQTSMYLCASSLELAGLGYNEQFFGPGTRLTVL.

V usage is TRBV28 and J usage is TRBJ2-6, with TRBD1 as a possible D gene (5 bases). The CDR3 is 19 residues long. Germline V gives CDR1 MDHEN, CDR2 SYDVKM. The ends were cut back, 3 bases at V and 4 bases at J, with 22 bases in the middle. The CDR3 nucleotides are TGTGCCAGCAGTTTTATCCAGGGTCAACTTGGGAAAGGGGCCAACGTCCTGACTTTC. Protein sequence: CASSFIQGQLGKGANVLTF.

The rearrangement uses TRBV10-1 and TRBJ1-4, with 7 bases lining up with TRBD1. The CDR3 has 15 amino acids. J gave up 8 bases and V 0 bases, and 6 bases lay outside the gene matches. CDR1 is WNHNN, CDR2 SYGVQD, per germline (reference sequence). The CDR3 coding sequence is TGCGCCAGCAGTGAGTCGAGGGGGCGCGGCGAAAAACTGTTTTTT. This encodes CASSESRGRGEKLFF.

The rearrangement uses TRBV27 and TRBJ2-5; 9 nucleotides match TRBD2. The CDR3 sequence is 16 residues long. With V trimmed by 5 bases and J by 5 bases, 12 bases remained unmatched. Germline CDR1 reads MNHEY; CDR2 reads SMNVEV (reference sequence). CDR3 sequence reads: CASSQRRGGARETQYF. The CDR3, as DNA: TGTGCCAGCAGTCAAAGGCGGGGGGGGGCGCGGGAGACCCAGTACTTC.

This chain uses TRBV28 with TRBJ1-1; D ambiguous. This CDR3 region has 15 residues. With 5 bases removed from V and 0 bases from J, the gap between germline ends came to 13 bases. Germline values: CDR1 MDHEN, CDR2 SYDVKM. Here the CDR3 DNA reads TGTGCCAGCAGTATGACATCGTTCATGAACACTGAAGCTTTCTTT. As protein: CASSMTSFMNTEAFF.

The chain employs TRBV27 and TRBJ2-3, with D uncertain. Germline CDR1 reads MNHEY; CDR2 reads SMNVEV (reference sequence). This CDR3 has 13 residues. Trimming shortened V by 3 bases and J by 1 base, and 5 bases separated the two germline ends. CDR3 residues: CASSFSRTDTQYF. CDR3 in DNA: TGTGCCAGCAGTTTTTCGCGCACAGATACGCAGTATTTT.

The CDR3 region has the DNA TGTGCCAGCAGTGACTTTGGCGGCGAGCAGTTCTTC. It translates to CASSDFGGEQFF. The rearrangement links TRBV6-4 to TRBJ2-1, with D hard to call. Between the trimmed V and J ends, which lost 1 base and 10 bases, there was a span of 8 bases. Germline CDR1 and CDR2: MRHNA and SNTAGT. The CDR3 length is 12 residues.

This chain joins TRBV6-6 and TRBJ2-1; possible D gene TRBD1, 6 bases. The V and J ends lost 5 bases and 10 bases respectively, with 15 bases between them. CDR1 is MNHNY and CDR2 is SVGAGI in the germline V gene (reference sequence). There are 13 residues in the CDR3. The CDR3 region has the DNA TGTGCCAGCAGTACTCCTCAGGGGTACGAGCAGTTCTTC. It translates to CASSTPQGYEQFF.

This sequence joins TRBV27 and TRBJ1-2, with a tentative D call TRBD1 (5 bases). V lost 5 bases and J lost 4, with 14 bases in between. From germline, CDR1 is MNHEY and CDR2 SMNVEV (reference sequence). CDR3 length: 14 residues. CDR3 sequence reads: CASSPATDRYGYTF. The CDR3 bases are TGTGCCAGCAGTCCGGCGACAGACCGCTATGGCTACACCTTC.

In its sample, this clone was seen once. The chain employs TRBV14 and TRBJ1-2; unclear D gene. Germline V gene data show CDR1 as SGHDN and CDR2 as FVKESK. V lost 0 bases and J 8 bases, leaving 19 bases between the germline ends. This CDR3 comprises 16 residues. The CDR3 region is CASSQDLGLFGWGYTF. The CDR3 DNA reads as TGTGCCAGCAGCCAAGACCTGGGCCTCTTCGGGTGGGGCTACACCTTC.

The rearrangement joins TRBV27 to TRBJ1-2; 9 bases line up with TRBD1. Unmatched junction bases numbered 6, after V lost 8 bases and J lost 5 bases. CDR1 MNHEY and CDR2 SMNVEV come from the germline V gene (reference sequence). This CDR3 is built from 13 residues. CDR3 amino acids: CASGDRGTYGYTF. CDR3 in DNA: TGTGCCAGCGGCGACAGGGGGACTTATGGCTACACCTTC.

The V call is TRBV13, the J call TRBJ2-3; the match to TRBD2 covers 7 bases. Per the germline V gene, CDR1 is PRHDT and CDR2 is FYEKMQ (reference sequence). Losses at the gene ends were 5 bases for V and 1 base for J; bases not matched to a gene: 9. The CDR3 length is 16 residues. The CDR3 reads CASSPQAGSGTDTQYF. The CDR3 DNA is TGTGCCAGCAGCCCTCAAGCGGGATCGGGCACAGATACGCAGTATTTT. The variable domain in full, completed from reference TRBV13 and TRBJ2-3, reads AAGVIQSPRHLIKEKRETATLKCYPIPRHDTVYWYQQGPGQDPQFLISFYEKMQSDKGSIPDRFSAQQFSDYHSELNMSSLELGDSALYFCASSPQAGSGTDTQYFGPGTRLTVL.

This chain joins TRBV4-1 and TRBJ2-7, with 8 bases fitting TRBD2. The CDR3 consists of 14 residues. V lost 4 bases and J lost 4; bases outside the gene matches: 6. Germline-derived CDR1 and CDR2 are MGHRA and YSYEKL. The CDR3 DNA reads TGCGCCAGCAGCCCCGCGGGACTAGAGTACGAGCAGTACTTC. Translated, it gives CASSPAGLEYEQYF.

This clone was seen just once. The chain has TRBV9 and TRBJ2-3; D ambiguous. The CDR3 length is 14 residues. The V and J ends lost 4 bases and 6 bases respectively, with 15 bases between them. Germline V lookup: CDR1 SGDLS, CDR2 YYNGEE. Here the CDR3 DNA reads TGTGCCAGCAGCTTAAATCCCAGTGCCGATACGCAGTATTTT. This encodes CASSLNPSADTQYF.

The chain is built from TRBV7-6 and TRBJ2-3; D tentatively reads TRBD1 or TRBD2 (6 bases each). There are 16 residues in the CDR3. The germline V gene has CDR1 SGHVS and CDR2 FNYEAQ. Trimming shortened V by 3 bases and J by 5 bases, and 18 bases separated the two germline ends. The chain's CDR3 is CASSFGPGGSEDTQYF. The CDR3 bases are TGTGCCAGCAGCTTCGGTCCCGGGGGCTCGGAAGATACGCAGTATTTT.